The TCR beta chain under discussion was sequenced for a study of cytomegalovirus exposure and HLA in healthy donors. The PCR was carried out with 60 Vbeta primers and 13 Jbeta primers. Source study methods: Later work found roughly 80 million unique TCR beta chains, with approximately 12 million shared. The assay was immunoSEQ multiplex PCR, and TCRdb's table has in-frame clones only and misses some. V, J and clone size are those of that table, while D and trimming were read from the DNA. The data contain about 110,000 clones, 70% to 80% of them singletons. Per germline, CDR1 MDHEN and CDR2 SYDVKM. The junction had 4 bases not matched to a gene; V was cut back by 6 bases and J by 7 bases. There are 13 residues in the CDR3.

The rearrangement uses TRBV28 and TRBJ2-3; TRBD1 aligns across 10 bases. This sequence was found in a woman younger than 35 in good health and CMV-seropositive. The sample was PBMCs. CDR3 nucleotides: TGTGCCAGCAGCCGACAGGGGGCAAATACGCAGTATTTT. This gives the protein CASSRQGANTQYF.